This T cell receptor beta chain appears in the sequencing data of a study of cytomegalovirus exposure and HLA in healthy donors. The overall study: The Caucasian-associated ancestry cluster held over 65% of under 450 genotyped donors. Study outcomes and limitations: V- and J-gene trimming in TCR beta was tied to a missense DCLRE1C variant by an analysis performed later. Later examination showed HLA-associated TCR beta chains had greater clonal expansion than equally common others.

Researchers ran the PCR with 60 Vbeta and 13 Jbeta primers. Using immunoSEQ multiplex PCR, the repertoire was profiled, and TCRdb retains in-frame clones only, with some absent. The data contain tens of thousands of clones, roughly 78% of them singletons. Unmatched junction bases numbered 6, after V lost 3 bases and J lost 5 bases. This CDR3 contains 14 residues. The V gene's germline CDR1 is SGHRS and CDR2 YFSETQ. All donors participated as healthy donors of bone marrow. A single count supports this clone. Its cognate antigen is unknown. The chain joins TRBV5-1 to TRBJ1-1; TRBD1 matches 8 bases. Specimen: PBMCs. This receptor was taken from a man aged 25-45 years in good health and CMV-seronegative. Written as DNA, the CDR3 is TGCGCCAGCAGCTCAGGACAGGGAGAAACTGAAGCTTTCTTT. This sequence encodes CASSSGQGETEAFF.